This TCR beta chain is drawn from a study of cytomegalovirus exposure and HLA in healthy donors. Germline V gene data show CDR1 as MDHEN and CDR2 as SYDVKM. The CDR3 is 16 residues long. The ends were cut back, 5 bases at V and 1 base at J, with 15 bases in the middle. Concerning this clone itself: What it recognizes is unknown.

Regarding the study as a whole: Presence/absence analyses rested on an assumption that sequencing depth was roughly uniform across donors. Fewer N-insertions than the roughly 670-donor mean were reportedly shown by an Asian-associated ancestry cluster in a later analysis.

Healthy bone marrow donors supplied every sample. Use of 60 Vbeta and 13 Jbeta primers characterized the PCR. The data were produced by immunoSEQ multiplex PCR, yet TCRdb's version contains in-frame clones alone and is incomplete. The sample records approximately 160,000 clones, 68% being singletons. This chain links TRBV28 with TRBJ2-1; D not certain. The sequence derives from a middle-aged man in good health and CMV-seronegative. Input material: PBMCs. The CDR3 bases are TGTGCCAGCAGTCCCCCGCGACCGAGGTCCTACAATGAGCAGTTCTTC. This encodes CASSPPRPRSYNEQFF.